This is a list of T cell receptor beta chains from one sample in a study of shared T cell receptors in the human thymus. The table came from immunoSEQ multiplex PCR; TCRdb's copy has only in-frame clones and leaves some out. The data hold over 650,000 clones, with 80% to 90% observed a single time. The data also belong to a second study, concerning human thymus T cells.

The sequenced material came from thymocytes. The receptors were gathered from a boy less than two years old with a congenital heart defect. Each CDR3 is given with its conserved first and last residue. The order of the fields is J gene, clone size, V gene, D gene, CDR3 protein, CDR3 DNA. D genes are given only for firm matches. Clone size appears in some rows only: once, few, many, or a class for an expanded clone.

J: TRBJ1-1
size: -
V: TRBV7-9
D: -
CDR3: CASSCRQEEAFF
DNA: TGTGCCAGCAGCTGCCGACAGGAGGAAGCTTTCTTT

J: TRBJ1-1
size: -
V: TRBV6-1
D: -
CDR3: CASSARENTEAFF
DNA: TGTGCCAGCAGTGCGAGGGAGAACACTGAAGCTTTCTTT

J: TRBJ2-7
size: once
V: TRBV28
D: TRBD2
CDR3: CASSGGLAGIYEQYF
DNA: TGTGCCAGCAGTGGGGGACTAGCGGGAATCTACGAGCAGTACTTC

J: TRBJ1-5
size: -
V: TRBV19
D: -
CDR3: CASSSPDSHGTQPQHF
DNA: TGTGCCAGTAGTAGCCCGGACTCTCACGGAACACAGCCCCAGCATTTT

J: TRBJ1-4
size: -
V: TRBV7-8
D: -
CDR3: CASSLGPRSEKLFF
DNA: TGTGCCAGCAGCCTCGGTCCCAGGTCCGAAAAACTGTTTTTT

J: TRBJ2-7
size: few
V: TRBV23-1
D: -
CDR3: CASSQGAYEQYF
DNA: TGCGCCAGCAGTCAGGGAGCCTACGAGCAGTACTTC

J: TRBJ1-4
size: -
V: TRBV6-1
D: -
CDR3: CASRLVAATNEKLFF
DNA: TGTGCCAGCAGACTTGTAGCTGCAACTAATGAAAAACTGTTTTTT

J: TRBJ2-1
size: -
V: TRBV27
D: TRBD2
CDR3: CASSGPGLAAYNEQFF
DNA: TGTGCCAGCAGTGGTCCGGGACTAGCGGCCTACAATGAGCAGTTCTTC

J: TRBJ1-4
size: -
V: TRBV4-1
D: TRBD1
CDR3: CASSVGQGASGKLFF
DNA: TGCGCCAGCAGCGTGGGTCAGGGGGCATCGGGAAAACTGTTTTTT

J: TRBJ2-5
size: -
V: TRBV7-8
D: TRBD2
CDR3: CASSGTSGGTEETQYF
DNA: TGTGCCAGCAGCGGGACTAGCGGGGGGACGGAAGAGACCCAGTACTTC

J: TRBJ2-1
size: -
V: TRBV6-5
D: TRBD2
CDR3: CASNPKRERYNEQFF
DNA: TGTGCCAGCAACCCTAAGCGGGAACGGTACAATGAGCAGTTCTTC

J: TRBJ1-5
size: -
V: TRBV5-1
D: -
CDR3: CASSPGLYSNQPQHF
DNA: TGCGCCAGCAGCCCAGGACTGTATAGCAATCAGCCCCAGCATTTT

J: TRBJ1-1
size: -
V: TRBV19
D: -
CDR3: CASSTPDCTEAFF
DNA: TGTGCCAGTAGTACACCCGACTGCACTGAAGCTTTCTTT

J: TRBJ2-3
size: -
V: TRBV7-6
D: TRBD2
CDR3: CASSRPGVAGGPTDTQYF
DNA: TGTGCCAGCAGCCGCCCCGGGGTAGCGGGAGGACCCACAGATACGCAGTATTTT

J: TRBJ2-2
size: -
V: TRBV7-8
D: TRBD2
CDR3: CASSLGRGGGTGELFF
DNA: TGTGCCAGCAGCTTAGGGCGGGGGGGTGGCACCGGGGAGCTGTTTTTT

J: TRBJ1-1
size: once
V: TRBV5-5
D: TRBD1
CDR3: CASSFGGQRNTEAFF
DNA: TGTGCCAGCAGCTTCGGGGGACAGAGGAACACTGAAGCTTTCTTT

J: TRBJ1-2
size: -
V: TRBV12-5
D: -
CDR3: CASGHNAGTLYPVYGYTF
DNA: TGTGCTAGTGGTCATAACGCAGGGACTCTATATCCCGTCTATGGCTACACCTTC

J: TRBJ1-2
size: -
V: TRBV5-1
D: TRBD1
CDR3: CASSFGLRDRHYGYTF
DNA: TGCGCCAGCAGCTTTGGACTCCGGGACAGACACTATGGCTACACCTTC

J: TRBJ2-1
size: -
V: TRBV4-2
D: -
CDR3: CASSQDRDSHNEQFF
DNA: TGTGCCAGCAGCCAAGATCGGGACTCCCACAATGAGCAGTTCTTC

J: TRBJ1-2
size: -
V: TRBV2
D: -
CDR3: CATTDLPNYGYTF
DNA: TGTGCCACCACAGACCTTCCTAACTATGGCTACACCTTC

J: TRBJ1-3
size: -
V: TRBV5-4
D: -
CDR3: CASKLSSGNTIYF
DNA: TGTGCCAGCAAACTGAGCTCTGGAAACACCATATATTTT

J: TRBJ2-7
size: once
V: TRBV19
D: -
CDR3: CASSTCRRQTLPAVYEQYF
DNA: TGTGCCAGTAGTACGTGCCGCCGACAGACACTCCCCGCGGTCTACGAGCAGTACTTC

J: TRBJ2-1
size: -
V: TRBV27
D: -
CDR3: CASSLSFNLAHEQFF
DNA: TGTGCCAGCAGTCTCAGTTTTAACTTAGCTCATGAGCAGTTCTTC

J: TRBJ2-1
size: -
V: TRBV27
D: TRBD1
CDR3: CASSSTGTARDNEQFF
DNA: TGTGCCAGCAGTTCGACAGGGACAGCGAGAGACAATGAGCAGTTCTTC

J: TRBJ2-1
size: -
V: TRBV5-4
D: -
CDR3: CASSPLGGLVSYNEQFF
DNA: TGTGCCAGCAGCCCCCTGGGGGGGCTCGTCTCCTACAATGAGCAGTTCTTC

J: TRBJ1-1
size: few
V: TRBV4-3
D: -
CDR3: CASSPGGFTEAFF
DNA: TGCGCCAGCAGCCCCGGAGGGTTCACTGAAGCTTTCTTT

J: TRBJ2-7
size: -
V: TRBV5-4
D: -
CDR3: CASSLDGVPSYEQYF
DNA: TGTGCCAGCAGCTTGGACGGGGTCCCATCCTACGAGCAGTACTTC

J: TRBJ2-7
size: -
V: TRBV19
D: TRBD1
CDR3: CASSIGTGSYEQYF
DNA: TGTGCCAGTAGTATTGGGACAGGGAGCTACGAGCAGTACTTC

J: TRBJ2-7
size: -
V: TRBV4-1
D: -
CDR3: CASSQGDTTYEQYF
DNA: TGCGCCAGCAGCCAAGGGGACACCACCTACGAGCAGTACTTC

J: TRBJ2-4
size: -
V: TRBV9
D: -
CDR3: CASSKRDTVAKNIQYF
DNA: TGTGCCAGCAGCAAGAGGGACACCGTAGCCAAAAACATTCAGTACTTC

J: TRBJ2-3
size: -
V: TRBV9
D: -
CDR3: CASSKLSSGTDTQYF
DNA: TGTGCCAGCAGCAAGCTCTCTAGCGGCACAGATACGCAGTATTTT

J: TRBJ2-7
size: -
V: TRBV7-2
D: -
CDR3: CASSLRSHVLYEQYF
DNA: TGTGCCAGCAGCTTACGGTCCCACGTCCTTTACGAGCAGTACTTC

J: TRBJ2-2
size: -
V: TRBV11-3
D: -
CDR3: CASSSDGQNTGELFF
DNA: TGTGCCAGCAGCTCCGACGGACAGAACACCGGGGAGCTGTTTTTT

J: TRBJ2-3
size: -
V: TRBV28
D: TRBD1
CDR3: CASSLGQGDTDTQYF
DNA: TGTGCCAGCAGTCTCGGACAGGGGGACACAGATACGCAGTATTTT

J: TRBJ2-3
size: few
V: TRBV5-1
D: TRBD2
CDR3: CASSLTSGTDTQYF
DNA: TGCGCCAGCAGCTTGACTAGCGGCACAGATACGCAGTATTTT

J: TRBJ2-5
size: -
V: TRBV6-1
D: -
CDR3: CASRKGWVETQYF
DNA: TGTGCCAGCAGAAAGGGGTGGGTAGAGACCCAGTACTTC

J: TRBJ1-3
size: -
V: TRBV28
D: -
CDR3: CASSQLRGGFGNTIYF
DNA: TGTGCCAGCAGTCAGCTGCGGGGGGGATTTGGAAACACCATATATTTT

J: TRBJ1-6
size: -
V: TRBV5-4
D: -
CDR3: CASSFSVSGNSPLHF
DNA: TGTGCCAGCAGCTTTTCTGTCAGCGGAAATTCACCCCTCCACTTT

J: TRBJ2-2
size: -
V: TRBV5-4
D: TRBD2
CDR3: CASSLAWAGGSGELFF
DNA: TGTGCCAGCAGCTTGGCCTGGGCGGGAGGTTCCGGGGAGCTGTTTTTT

J: TRBJ2-7
size: -
V: TRBV7-6
D: TRBD2
CDR3: CASSPKGGVYEQYF
DNA: TGTGCCAGCAGCCCTAAGGGAGGGGTCTACGAGCAGTACTTC

J: TRBJ2-7
size: once
V: TRBV19
D: TRBD1
CDR3: CASSMYGTGRNWFRYEQYF
DNA: TGTGCCAGTAGTATGTACGGGACAGGGAGGAATTGGTTTCGCTACGAGCAGTACTTC

J: TRBJ2-7
size: -
V: TRBV27
D: TRBD1
CDR3: CASSPMGQSSYEQYF
DNA: TGTGCCAGCAGTCCTATGGGACAGAGCTCCTACGAGCAGTACTTC

J: TRBJ1-1
size: -
V: TRBV28
D: -
CDR3: CASRSRGAGLMNTEAFF
DNA: TGTGCCAGCAGATCTCGCGGGGCGGGGCTCATGAACACTGAAGCTTTCTTT

J: TRBJ2-1
size: -
V: TRBV6-5
D: -
CDR3: CASKRQDRKGNEQFF
DNA: TGTGCCAGCAAACGACAGGATCGAAAAGGCAATGAGCAGTTCTTC

J: TRBJ2-3
size: -
V: TRBV28
D: TRBD2
CDR3: CASSLGGGASTDTQYF
DNA: TGTGCCAGCAGTTTGGGGGGAGGGGCTAGCACAGATACGCAGTATTTT

J: TRBJ2-7
size: -
V: TRBV28
D: -
CDR3: CASSLTGPSGKRTYEQYF
DNA: TGTGCCAGCAGCCTCACAGGGCCGAGCGGGAAAAGAACCTACGAGCAGTACTTC

J: TRBJ1-1
size: -
V: TRBV28
D: -
CDR3: CASKGRVMTEAFF
DNA: TGTGCCAGCAAGGGGAGGGTTATGACTGAAGCTTTCTTT

J: TRBJ1-1
size: once
V: TRBV27
D: -
CDR3: CASREFRGLMNTEAFF
DNA: TGTGCCAGCAGGGAGTTCCGGGGACTCATGAACACTGAAGCTTTCTTT

J: TRBJ2-4
size: few
V: TRBV5-8
D: -
CDR3: CASSLEIQYF
DNA: TGTGCCAGCAGCTTAGAGATTCAGTACTTC

J: TRBJ2-1
size: -
V: TRBV7-2
D: -
CDR3: CASTRRDNQGAFNEQFF
DNA: TGTGCCAGCACGAGACGGGACAACCAAGGGGCTTTCAATGAGCAGTTCTTC

J: TRBJ2-3
size: -
V: TRBV7-3
D: -
CDR3: CASSLRLTNTDTQYF
DNA: TGTGCCAGCAGCCTACGCCTGACAAACACAGATACGCAGTATTTT

J: TRBJ1-2
size: -
V: TRBV4-3
D: -
CDR3: CASSQDSRGGYTF
DNA: TGCGCCAGCAGCCAAGATTCGAGGGGGGGCTACACCTTC

J: TRBJ2-7
size: few
V: TRBV7-9
D: TRBD2
CDR3: CASSSARLAGPAYEQYF
DNA: TGTGCCAGCAGCTCCGCCCGACTAGCGGGGCCCGCCTACGAGCAGTACTTC

J: TRBJ1-5
size: -
V: TRBV30
D: -
CDR3: CAWSDHRERVNQPQHF
DNA: TGTGCCTGGAGTGACCACCGGGAACGGGTCAATCAGCCCCAGCATTTT

J: TRBJ1-6
size: -
V: TRBV7-9
D: -
CDR3: CASSLTRSSPLHF
DNA: TGTGCCAGTAGCCTGACTAGGAGCTCACCCCTCCACTTT